This T cell receptor beta chain was retrieved from a study of blood T cell repertoires in COVID-19. Study-wide background: Donors in the United States, Italy and Spain gave samples during acute or convalescent COVID-19. From T cells, B-cell-depleted T cells, or PBMCs came the material, which was cDNA or gDNA.

The CDR3 sequence is 14 residues long. V lost 0 bases to trimming and J lost 5 bases, with 11 bases between them. The germline V gene encodes CDR1 LGHDT and CDR2 YNNKEL (reference sequence). Sequencing was performed with immunoSEQ multiplex PCR; in TCRdb, only in-frame clones are kept and a portion is missing. Counted here are about 250,000 clones, nearly 90% occurring once; the ten biggest clones make up approximately 2.3%. During active infection, Seattle patients enrolled and were then monitored through disease. The sample consisted of peripheral blood. The rearrangement uses TRBV3-1 (or the pseudogene TRBV3-2) and TRBJ2-7; D not resolved. This receptor was obtained from a woman aged 60-75 years with COVID-19, enrolled during active disease. In DNA, the CDR3 is TGTGCCAGCAGCCAAGATGGCGCGGCCGACGAGCAGTACTTC. Protein product: CASSQDGAADEQYF.